A selection of T cell receptor beta chains follows, all from one sample in a study of CD8 T cells in Susac syndrome. TCRdb re-derived calls from the immunoSEQ multiplex PCR reads in MiXCR, one entry per CDR3 protein. The data show fewer than 150,000 distinct CDR3 sequences, about 95% seen once. The sequenced sample was CD4+ T cells from PBMCs. These receptors all stem from a human donor in good health. The CDR3 runs from the conserved cysteine through the conserved F or W. D genes are given only for firm matches. The size field is filled for only some rows; it gives once, few, many or a size class.

d_gene | len | abundance | j_gene | v_gene | CDR3aa | CDR3nt
. | 15 | . | TRBJ2-1 | TRBV7-2 | CASSLGRGTDNEQFF | TGTGCCAGCAGCTTAGGCCGGGGGACAGACAATGAGCAGTTCTTC
. | 14 | . | TRBJ2-5 | TRBV18 | CASSPVTSQETQYF | TGTGCCAGCTCACCTGTGACATCCCAAGAGACCCAGTACTTC
. | 16 | . | TRBJ2-3 | TRBV27 | CAISLYGEGGTDTQYF | TGTGCCATCAGTTTATATGGTGAAGGGGGGACAGATACGCAGTATTTT
. | 13 | . | TRBJ2-7 | TRBV28 | CASNRIGTYEQYF | TGTGCCAGCAATAGGATCGGGACTTACGAGCAGTACTTC
. | 14 | . | TRBJ2-7 | TRBV28 | CASSLSPSQYEQYF | TGTGCCAGCAGTTTATCCCCCTCCCAGTACGAGCAGTACTTC
. | 13 | . | TRBJ1-4 | TRBV30 | CALTGPLGEKLFF | TGTGCCTTGACAGGCCCACTTGGCGAAAAACTGTTTTTT
. | 15 | . | TRBJ2-1 | TRBV4-2 | CASSQDGQGLNEQFF | TGTGCCAGCAGCCAAGACGGACAGGGACTAAATGAGCAGTTCTTC
. | 14 | once | TRBJ1-5 | TRBV5-1 | CASSQTVGDQPQHF | TGCGCCAGCAGCCAAACGGTGGGGGATCAGCCCCAGCATTTT
. | 15 | . | TRBJ1-1 | TRBV4-1 | CASSQYLPGRLEAFF | TGCGCCAGCAGCCAATACCTACCGGGACGGCTAGAAGCTTTCTTT
. | 15 | . | TRBJ2-2 | TRBV24-1 | CATSGRPDRTGELFF | TGTGCCACCAGTGGCAGGCCTGATAGGACCGGGGAGCTGTTTTTT
TRBD2 | 14 | . | TRBJ2-7 | TRBV3-1 | CASSQAGGVLEQYF | TGTGCCAGCAGCCAAGCGGGAGGTGTCCTCGAGCAGTACTTC
TRBD1 | 14 | . | TRBJ2-5 | TRBV29-1 | CSVKTGGAGETQYF | TGCAGCGTGAAGACAGGGGGCGCAGGAGAGACCCAGTACTTC